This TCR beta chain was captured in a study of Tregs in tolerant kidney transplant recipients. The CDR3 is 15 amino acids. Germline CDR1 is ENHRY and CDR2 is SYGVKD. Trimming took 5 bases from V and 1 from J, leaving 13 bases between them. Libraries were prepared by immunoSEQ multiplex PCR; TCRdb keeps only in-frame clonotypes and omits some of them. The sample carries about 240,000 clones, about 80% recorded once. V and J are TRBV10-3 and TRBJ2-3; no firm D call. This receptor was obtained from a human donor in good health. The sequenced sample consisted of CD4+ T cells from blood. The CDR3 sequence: CAISLDGQRTDTQYF. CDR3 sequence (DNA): TGTGCCATCAGTTTGGACGGCCAGCGCACAGATACGCAGTATTTT.